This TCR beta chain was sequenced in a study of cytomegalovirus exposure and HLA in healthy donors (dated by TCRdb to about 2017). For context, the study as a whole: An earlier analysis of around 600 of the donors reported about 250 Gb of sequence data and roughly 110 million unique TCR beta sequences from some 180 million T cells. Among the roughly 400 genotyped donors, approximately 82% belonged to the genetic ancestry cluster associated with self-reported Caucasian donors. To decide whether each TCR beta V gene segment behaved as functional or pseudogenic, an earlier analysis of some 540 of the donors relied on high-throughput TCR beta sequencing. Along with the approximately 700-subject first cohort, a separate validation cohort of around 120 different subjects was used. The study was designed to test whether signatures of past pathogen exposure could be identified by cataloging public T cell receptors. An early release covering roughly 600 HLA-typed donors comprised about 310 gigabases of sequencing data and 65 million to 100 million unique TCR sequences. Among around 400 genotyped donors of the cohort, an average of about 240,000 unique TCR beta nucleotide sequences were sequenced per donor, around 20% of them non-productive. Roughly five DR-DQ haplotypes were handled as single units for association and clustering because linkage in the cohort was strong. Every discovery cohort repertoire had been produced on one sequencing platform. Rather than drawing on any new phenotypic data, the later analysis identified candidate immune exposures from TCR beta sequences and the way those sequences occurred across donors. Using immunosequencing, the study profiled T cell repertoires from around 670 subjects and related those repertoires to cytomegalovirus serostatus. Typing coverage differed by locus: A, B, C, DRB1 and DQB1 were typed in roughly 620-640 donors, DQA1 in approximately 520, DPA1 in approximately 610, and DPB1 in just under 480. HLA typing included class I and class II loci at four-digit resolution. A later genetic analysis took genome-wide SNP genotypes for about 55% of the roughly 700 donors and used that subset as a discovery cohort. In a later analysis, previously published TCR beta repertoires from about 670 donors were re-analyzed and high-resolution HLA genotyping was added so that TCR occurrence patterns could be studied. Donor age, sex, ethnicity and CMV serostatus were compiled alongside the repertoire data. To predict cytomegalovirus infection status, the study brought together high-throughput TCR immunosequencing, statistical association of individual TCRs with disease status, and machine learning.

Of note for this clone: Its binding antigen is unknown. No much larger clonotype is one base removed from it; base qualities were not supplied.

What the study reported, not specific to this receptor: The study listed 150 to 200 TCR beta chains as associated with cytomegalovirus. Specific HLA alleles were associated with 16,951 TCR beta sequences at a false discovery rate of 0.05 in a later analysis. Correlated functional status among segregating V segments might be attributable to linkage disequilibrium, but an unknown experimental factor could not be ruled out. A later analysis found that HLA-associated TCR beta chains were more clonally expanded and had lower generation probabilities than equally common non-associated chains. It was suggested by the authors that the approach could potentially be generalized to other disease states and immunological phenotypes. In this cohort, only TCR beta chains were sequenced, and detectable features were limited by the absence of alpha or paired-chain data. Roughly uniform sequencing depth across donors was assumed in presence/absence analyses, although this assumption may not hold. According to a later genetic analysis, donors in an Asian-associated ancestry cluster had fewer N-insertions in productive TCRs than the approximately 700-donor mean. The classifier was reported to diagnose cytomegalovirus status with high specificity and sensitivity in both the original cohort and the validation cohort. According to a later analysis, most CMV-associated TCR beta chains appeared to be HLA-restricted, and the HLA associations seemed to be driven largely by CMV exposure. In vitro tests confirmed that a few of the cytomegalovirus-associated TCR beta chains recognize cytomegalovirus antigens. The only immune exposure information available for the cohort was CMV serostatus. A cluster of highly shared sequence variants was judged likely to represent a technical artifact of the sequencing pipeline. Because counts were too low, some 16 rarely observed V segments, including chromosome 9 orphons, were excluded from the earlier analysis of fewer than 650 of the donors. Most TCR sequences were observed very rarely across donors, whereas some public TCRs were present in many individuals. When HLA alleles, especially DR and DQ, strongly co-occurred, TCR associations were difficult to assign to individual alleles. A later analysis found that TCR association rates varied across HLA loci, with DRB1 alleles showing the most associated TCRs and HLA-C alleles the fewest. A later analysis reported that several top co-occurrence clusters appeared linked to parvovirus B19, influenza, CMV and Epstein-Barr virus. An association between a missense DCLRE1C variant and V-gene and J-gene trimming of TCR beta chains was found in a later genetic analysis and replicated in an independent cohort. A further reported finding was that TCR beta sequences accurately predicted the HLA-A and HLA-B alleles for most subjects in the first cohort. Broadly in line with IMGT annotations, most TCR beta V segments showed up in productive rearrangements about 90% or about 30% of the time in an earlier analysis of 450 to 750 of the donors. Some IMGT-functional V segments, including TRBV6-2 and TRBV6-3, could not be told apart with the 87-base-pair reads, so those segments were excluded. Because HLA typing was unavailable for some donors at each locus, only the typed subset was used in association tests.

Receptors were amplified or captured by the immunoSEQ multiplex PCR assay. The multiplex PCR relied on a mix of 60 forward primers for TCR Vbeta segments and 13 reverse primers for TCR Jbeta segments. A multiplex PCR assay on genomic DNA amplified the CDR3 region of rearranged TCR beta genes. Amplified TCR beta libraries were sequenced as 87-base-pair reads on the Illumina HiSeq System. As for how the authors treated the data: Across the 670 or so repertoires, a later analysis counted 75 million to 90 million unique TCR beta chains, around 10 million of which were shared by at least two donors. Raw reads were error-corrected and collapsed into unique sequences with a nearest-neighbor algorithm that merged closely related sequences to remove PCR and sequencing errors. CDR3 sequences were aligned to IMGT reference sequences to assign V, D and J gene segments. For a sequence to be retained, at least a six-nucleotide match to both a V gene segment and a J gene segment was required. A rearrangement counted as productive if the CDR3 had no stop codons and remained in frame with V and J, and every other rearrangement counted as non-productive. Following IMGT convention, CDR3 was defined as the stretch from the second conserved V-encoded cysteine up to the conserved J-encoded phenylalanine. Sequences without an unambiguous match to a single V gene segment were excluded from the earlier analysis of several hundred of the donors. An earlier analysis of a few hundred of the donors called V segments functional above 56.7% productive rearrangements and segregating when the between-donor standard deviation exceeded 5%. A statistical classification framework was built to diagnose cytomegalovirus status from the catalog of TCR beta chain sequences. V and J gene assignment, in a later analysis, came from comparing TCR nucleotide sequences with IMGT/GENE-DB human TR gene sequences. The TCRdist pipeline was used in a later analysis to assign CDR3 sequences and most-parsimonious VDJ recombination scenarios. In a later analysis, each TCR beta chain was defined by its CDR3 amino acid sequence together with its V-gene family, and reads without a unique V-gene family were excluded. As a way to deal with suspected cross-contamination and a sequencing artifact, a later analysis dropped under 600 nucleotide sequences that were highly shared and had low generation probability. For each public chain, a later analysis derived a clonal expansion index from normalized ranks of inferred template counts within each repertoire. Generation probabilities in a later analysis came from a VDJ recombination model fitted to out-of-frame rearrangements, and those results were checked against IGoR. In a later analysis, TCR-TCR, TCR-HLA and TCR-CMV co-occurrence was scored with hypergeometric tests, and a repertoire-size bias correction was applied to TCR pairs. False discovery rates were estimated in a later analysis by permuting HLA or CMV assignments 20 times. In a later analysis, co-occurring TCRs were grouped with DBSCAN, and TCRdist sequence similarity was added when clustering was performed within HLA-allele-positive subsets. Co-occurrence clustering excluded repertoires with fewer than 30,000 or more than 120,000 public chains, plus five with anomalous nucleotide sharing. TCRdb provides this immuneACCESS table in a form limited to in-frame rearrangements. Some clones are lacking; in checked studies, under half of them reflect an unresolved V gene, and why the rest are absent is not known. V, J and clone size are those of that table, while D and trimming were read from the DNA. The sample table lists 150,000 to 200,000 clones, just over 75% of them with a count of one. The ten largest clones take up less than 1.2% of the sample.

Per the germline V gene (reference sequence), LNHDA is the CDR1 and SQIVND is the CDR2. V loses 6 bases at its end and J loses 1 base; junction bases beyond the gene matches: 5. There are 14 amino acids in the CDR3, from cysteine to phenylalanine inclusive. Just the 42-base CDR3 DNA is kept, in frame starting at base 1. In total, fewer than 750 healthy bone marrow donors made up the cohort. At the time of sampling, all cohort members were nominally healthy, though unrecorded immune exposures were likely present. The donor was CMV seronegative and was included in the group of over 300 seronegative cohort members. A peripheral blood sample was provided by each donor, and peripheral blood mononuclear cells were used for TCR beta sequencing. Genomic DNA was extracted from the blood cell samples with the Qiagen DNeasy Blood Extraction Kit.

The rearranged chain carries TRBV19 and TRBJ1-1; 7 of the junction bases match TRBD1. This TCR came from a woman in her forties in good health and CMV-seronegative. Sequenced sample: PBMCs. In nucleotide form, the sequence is TGTGCCAGTAGCGTAACAGGGGAGAACACTGAAGCTTTCTTT. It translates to CASSVTGENTEAFF.